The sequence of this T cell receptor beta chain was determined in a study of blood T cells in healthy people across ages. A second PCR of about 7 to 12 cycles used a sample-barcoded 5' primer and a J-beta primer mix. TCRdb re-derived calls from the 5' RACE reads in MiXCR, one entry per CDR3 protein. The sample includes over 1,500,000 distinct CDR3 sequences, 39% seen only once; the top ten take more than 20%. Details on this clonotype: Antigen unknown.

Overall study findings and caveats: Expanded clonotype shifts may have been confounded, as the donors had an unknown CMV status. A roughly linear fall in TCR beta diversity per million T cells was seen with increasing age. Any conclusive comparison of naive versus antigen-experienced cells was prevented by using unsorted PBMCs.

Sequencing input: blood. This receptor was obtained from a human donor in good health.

CDR3 sequence: CASSLLGVSPSGANVLTF. CDR3 DNA: TGTGCCAGCAGCTTATTGGGGGTTAGCCCCTCTGGGGCCAACGTCCTGACTTTC. V gene TRBV11-2 combines with J gene TRBJ2-6; the D call may be TRBD1 or TRBD2 (5 bases each). The CDR3 sequence is 18 residues long. Per germline, CDR1 SGHAT and CDR2 FQNNGV. Trimming removed 2 bases from V and 0 bases from J, with 14 bases in between.